The 7 T cell receptor beta chains listed next were all sequenced from one sample in a study of T cells after yellow fever vaccination. TCRdb reprocessed the 5' RACE reads via MiXCR and lists one record per CDR3 protein. The top ten hold 35% to 40% of the sample, which has 150,000 to 200,000 distinct CDR3 sequences, around 9.3% seen once. Sequenced material: CD8+ T cells sorted from PBMCs, taken 45 days after the yellow fever booster vaccination. The receptors were gathered from a man aged 18 to 30 who received the YFV17D yellow fever vaccine.

This clonotype turned up a few times. The V call is TRBV6-6, the J call TRBJ2-2; perhaps TRBD1 as D (6 bases). V lost 3 bases to trimming and J lost 8 bases, with 22 bases between them. CDR3 length: 17 amino acids. Germline CDR1 reads MNHNY; CDR2 reads SVGAGI (reference sequence). DNA of the CDR3: TGTGCCAGCAGTTATCCCGCGTTCGACAGGACCATAGGGGAGCTGTTTTTT. Translation: CASSYPAFDRTIGELFF.

This clonotype was seen many times. J is TRBJ1-5 and V is TRBV6-5; TRBD1 is a possible D gene (6 bases). The CDR3 has 15 residues. In germline, CDR1 is MNHEY, CDR2 SVGAGI. Between the trimmed V and J ends, which lost 2 bases and 3 bases, there was a span of 11 bases. CDR3 protein: CASSYSGGSNQPQHF. The CDR3 DNA sequence: TGTGCCAGCAGTTACAGTGGGGGCTCCAATCAGCCCCAGCATTTT.

This clonotype was observed a handful of times. The rearrangement links TRBV7-8 to TRBJ2-7; TRBD1 matches 7 bases. The CDR3 contains 20 residues. CDR1 is SGHVS and CDR2 is FQNEAQ in the germline V gene. The V and J ends lost 3 bases and 6 bases, in that order; junction bases with no gene match: 26. CDR3 nucleotides: TGTGCCAGCAGCTTTCTTATTTCGGGACAGTATCATCTACGAGGCCTCGAGCAGTACGTC. Amino acid sequence: CASSFLISGQYHLRGLEQYV.

Ten or more counts support this clonotype. This chain uses TRBV5-1 with TRBJ2-2, with D perhaps matching TRBD1 (5 bases). Looked up from germline, CDR1 is SGHRS and CDR2 is YFSETQ. With 4 bases removed from V and 0 bases from J, the gap between germline ends came to 10 bases. The CDR3 contains 15 residues. In DNA, the CDR3 is TGCGCCAGCAGCGGGGCACGACCGAACACCGGGGAGCTGTTTTTT. Amino acid sequence: CASSGARPNTGELFF.

This clonotype was detected a few times. V is TRBV27 and J is TRBJ2-5; D is perhaps TRBD2 (6 bases). This CDR3 is built from 15 residues. Per the germline V gene, CDR1 is MNHEY and CDR2 is SMNVEV (reference sequence). V lost 4 bases to trimming and J lost 5 bases, with 17 bases between them. CDR3 sequence: CASSWDSLRRETQYF. As DNA, the CDR3 is TGTGCCAGCAGTTGGGACTCGCTCCGGAGGGAGACCCAGTACTTC.

This clonotype was seen only a few times. The chain links TRBV5-6 to TRBJ1-2, with unresolved D. V was clipped by 7 bases and J by 8 bases, with 21 bases between them. CDR3 size: 14 residues. Germline CDR1 is SGHDT and CDR2 is YYEEEE. The CDR3 region is CASGKVTRTGGYTF. The CDR3 DNA reads TGTGCCAGCGGGAAAGTGACGCGGACGGGCGGCTACACCTTC.

This clonotype was found a few times. This rearrangement joins TRBV4-3 to TRBJ2-1, with a tentative D call TRBD2 (7 bases). Trimming shortened V by 0 bases and J by 7 bases, and 19 bases separated the two germline ends. CDR3 length: 17 amino acids. Germline lookup yields CDR1 LGHNA and CDR2 YSLEER. The CDR3 DNA follows: TGCGCCAGCAGCCAAGATCGGGGGGCGCGCGCCGCTAATGAGCAGTTCTTC. This sequence encodes CASSQDRGARAANEQFF.